The rows below give T cell receptor beta chains drawn from one sample of a study of immune evolution from preneoplasia to lung adenocarcinoma. Repertoires were generated with immunoSEQ multiplex PCR, while TCRdb's copy carries only in-frame clones and drops some. The sample yields roughly 5,000 clones, over 70% seen once. Sequencing was carried out using FFPE lung adenocarcinoma in situ tissue. The receptors were sampled from a person aged 60-80 years with lung adenocarcinoma. Both conserved end residues are part of each CDR3. Each record gives: V gene, clone size, J gene, CDR3 protein. Clone size is shown for a subset of rows, as once, few, many or a class of expanded clone.

TRBV21-1	NA	TRBJ2-1	CASSKVWDGDNEQFF
TRBV7-9	few	TRBJ1-3	CASSLIGGGNTIYF
TRBV11-2	NA	TRBJ1-1	CASRLGGSGTEAFF
TRBV28	NA	TRBJ1-2	CASSSTRDGYTF
TRBV9	few	TRBJ1-3	CASSVKQGFGNTIYF
TRBV6-1	few	TRBJ1-5	CASSELYGGNQPQHF
TRBV7-2	NA	TRBJ2-1	CASSLAFGGGKDNEQFF
TRBV10-2	NA	TRBJ2-3	CASSEPADRTYTDTQYF
TRBV4-3	NA	TRBJ1-1	CASSQVLHRGTEAFF
TRBV7-2	NA	TRBJ2-1	CASSRYITSPYNEQFF
TRBV7-3	once	TRBJ2-7	CASSLNGDSYYEQYF
TRBV9	NA	TRBJ1-1	CASSARTGITNTEAFF
TRBV7-9	NA	TRBJ2-7	CASSLMADGGQYF
TRBV5-1	NA	TRBJ2-1	CASSLVASGGSYNEQFF
TRBV19	NA	TRBJ2-3	CASSDRRDTQYF
TRBV7-5	NA	TRBJ1-4	CARSSQSRGRHATNEKLFF
TRBV15	NA	TRBJ2-5	CATSARLAGETQYF
TRBV5-5	NA	TRBJ2-3	CASSPTSGTDTQYF
TRBV7-2	NA	TRBJ1-4	CASSPGQGAEEKLFF
TRBV6-5	NA	TRBJ1-6	CASSYAASSYNSPLHF
TRBV19	NA	TRBJ1-5	CASSMAGRAYSNQPQHF
TRBV7-2	few	TRBJ1-1	CASSSMAHRGGTEAFF
TRBV4-3	NA	TRBJ1-3	CASSQALSGASGNTIYF
TRBV6-1	few	TRBJ2-5	CASSELPGAQETQYF
TRBV5-1	NA	TRBJ1-4	CASSFLTASATNEKLFF
TRBV18	NA	TRBJ2-7	CASSPGQGDNEQYF
TRBV4-3	few	TRBJ1-2	CASSQEAGVPGYTF
TRBV4-1	NA	TRBJ2-1	CASSQDQWANNEQFF
TRBV7-6	NA	TRBJ1-6	CASSLVVRTGNSPLHF
TRBV4-3	NA	TRBJ2-7	CASSQSSGTGLSEQYF
TRBV4-1	NA	TRBJ1-2	CASSQGRDRKNYGYTF
TRBV5-6	NA	TRBJ1-6	CASSAGTGGSPLHF
TRBV4-3	NA	TRBJ2-1	CASSHLAGGNEQFF
TRBV15	NA	TRBJ1-4	CATSRDSSSSSEKLFF
TRBV5-4	NA	TRBJ2-5	CASSLNPLDRAQETQYF
TRBV19	NA	TRBJ1-1	CASSIDTGGTTEAFF
TRBV9	NA	TRBJ2-3	CASSVESDTQYF
TRBV9	once	TRBJ2-5	CASSSRDHGTQYF
TRBV10-2	NA	TRBJ2-1	CASRGPGQGVNEQFF
TRBV30	few	TRBJ2-2	CAWSPRTSGGPYTGELFF
TRBV7-8	NA	TRBJ1-2	CASSLSFRQTGGGYTF
TRBV5-1	NA	TRBJ1-1	CASRYGAQAPEAFF
TRBV15	few	TRBJ1-1	CATSRDKNGPNTEAFF
TRBV2	large	TRBJ1-5	CASSEGGQGNQPQHF
TRBV10-1	once	TRBJ2-3	CASRAGITDTQYF
TRBV5-8	NA	TRBJ1-6	CASSNERTVGNSPLHF
TRBV27	NA	TRBJ2-7	CASSFPGYEQYF
TRBV4-2	NA	TRBJ1-1	CASSQDDRNTEAFF
TRBV11-3	few	TRBJ2-1	CASSPGPTDNEQFF
TRBV2	NA	TRBJ2-5	CASYGGGRETQYF
TRBV29-1	NA	TRBJ1-1	CSVVAGGATEAFF
TRBV5-1	NA	TRBJ1-1	CASSETGAMAEAFF
TRBV9	NA	TRBJ2-3	CASSTSGTSTDTQYF